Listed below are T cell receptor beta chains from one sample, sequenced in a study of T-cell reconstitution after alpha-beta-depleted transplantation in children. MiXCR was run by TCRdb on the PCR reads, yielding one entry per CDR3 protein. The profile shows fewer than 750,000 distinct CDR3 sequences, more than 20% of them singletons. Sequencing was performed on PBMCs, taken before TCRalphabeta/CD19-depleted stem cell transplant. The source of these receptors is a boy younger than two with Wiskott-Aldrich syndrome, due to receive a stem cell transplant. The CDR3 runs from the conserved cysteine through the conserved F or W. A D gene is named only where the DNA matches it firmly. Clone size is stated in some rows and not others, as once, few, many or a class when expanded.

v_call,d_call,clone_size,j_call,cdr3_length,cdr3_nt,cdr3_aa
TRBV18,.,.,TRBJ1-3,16,TGTGCCAGCTCACCGCAGTACCGCTACTCTGGAAACACCATATATTTT,CASSPQYRYSGNTIYF
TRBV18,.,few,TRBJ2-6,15,TGTGCCAGCTCACCACCCCTCTCTGGGGCCAACGTCCTGACTTTC,CASSPPLSGANVLTF
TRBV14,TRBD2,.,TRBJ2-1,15,TGTGCCAGCAGCCGCGCCTGGGGACTAGCGAATGAGCAGTTCTTC,CASSRAWGLANEQFF
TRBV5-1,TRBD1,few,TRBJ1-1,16,TGCGCCAGCAGCCTCCCGGGACAGGGTTGGAACACTGAAGCTTTCTTT,CASSLPGQGWNTEAFF
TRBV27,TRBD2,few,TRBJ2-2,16,TGTGCCAGCAGTTCCCCGACTAGCGGTAACACCGGGGAGCTGTTTTTT,CASSSPTSGNTGELFF
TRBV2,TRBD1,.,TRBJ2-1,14,TGTGCCAGCAGTGACTCGACAGGGTACAATGAGCAGTTCTTC,CASSDSTGYNEQFF
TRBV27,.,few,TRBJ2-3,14,TGTGCCAGCAGTTACGGGTTTTATGCAGATACGCAGTATTTT,CASSYGFYADTQYF
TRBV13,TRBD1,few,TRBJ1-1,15,TGTGCCAGCAGCTCCCGCCGAAGGACAGGCCGCGGAGCTTTCTTT,CASSSRRRTGRGAFF
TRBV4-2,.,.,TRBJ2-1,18,TGTGCCAGCAGCCAAGAGGCCACGGACGGGGGGCGCATCAATGAGCAGTTCTTC,CASSQEATDGGRINEQFF
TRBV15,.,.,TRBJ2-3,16,TGTGCCACCAGCAGAGTAAAGGGGAGTTACACAGATACGCAGTATTTT,CATSRVKGSYTDTQYF
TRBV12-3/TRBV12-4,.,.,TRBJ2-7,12,TGTGCCAGCAGTTTCGATGGTCGGGAGCAGTACTTC,CASSFDGREQYF
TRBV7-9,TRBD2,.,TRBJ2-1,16,TGTGCCAGCAGTCGTAGCGGGAGTATATTCTACAATGAGCAGTTCTTC,CASSRSGSIFYNEQFF
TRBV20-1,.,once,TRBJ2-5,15,TGCAGTGCTAGAGATGACTTAAAGGACCAAGAGACCCAGTACTTC,CSARDDLKDQETQYF
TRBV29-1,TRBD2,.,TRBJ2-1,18,TGCAGCGTTGCCCGCTGGATAGGTACTAGCGGGAGCTCGTTTGAGCAGTTCTTC,CSVARWIGTSGSSFEQFF
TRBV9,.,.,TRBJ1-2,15,TGTGCCAGCAGCGGGGACGGGACTAAACACTATGGCTACACCTTC,CASSGDGTKHYGYTF
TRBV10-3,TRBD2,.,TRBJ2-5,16,TGTGCCATCAGCCCTAATAGCGGGGGATTTCAAGAGACCCAGTACTTC,CAISPNSGGFQETQYF
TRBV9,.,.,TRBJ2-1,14,TGTGCCAGCAGCGTAGCTTCCACTAGTAATGAGCAGTTCTTC,CASSVASTSNEQFF
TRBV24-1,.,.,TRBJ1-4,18,TGTGCCACCAGGCTGGGACACCACGATTTTGCAACTAATGAAAAACTGTTTTTT,CATRLGHHDFATNEKLFF
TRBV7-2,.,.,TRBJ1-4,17,TGTGCCAGCAGCTTAGCGCAAGGGGCGGGGGCCCTAGGACAACTGTTTTTT,CASSLAQGAGALGQLFF
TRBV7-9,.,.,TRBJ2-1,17,TGTGCCAGCAGCCTCGGGGGTAGGGTCGGCTCCTACAATGAGCAGTTCTTC,CASSLGGRVGSYNEQFF
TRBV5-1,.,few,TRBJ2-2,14,TGCGCCAGCGCCCAACGATCGAACACCGGGGAGCTGTTTTTT,CASAQRSNTGELFF
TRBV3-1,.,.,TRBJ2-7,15,TGTGCCAGCAGCCCATCCGGGACCCGTGGGGACGAGCAGTACTTC,CASSPSGTRGDEQYF
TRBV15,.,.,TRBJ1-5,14,TGTGCCACCAGCAGAGACCGGGCCAGCGAGGCCCAGCATTTT,CATSRDRASEAQHF
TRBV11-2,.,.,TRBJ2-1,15,TGTGCCAGCAGCTTAGGATTCATAACTAACAATGAGCAGTTCTTC,CASSLGFITNNEQFF
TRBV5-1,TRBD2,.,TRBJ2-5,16,TGCGCCAGCAGCCATGGGAGCGGGAGGGCCGTGGAGACCCAGTACTTC,CASSHGSGRAVETQYF
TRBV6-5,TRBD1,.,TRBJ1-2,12,TGTGCCAGCAGTTCGAGACAGGGGGCCTACACCTTC,CASSSRQGAYTF
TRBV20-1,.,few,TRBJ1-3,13,TGCAGTGCTAGCCCGGATTCTGGAAACACCATATATTTT,CSASPDSGNTIYF
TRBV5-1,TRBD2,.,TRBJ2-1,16,TGCGCCAGCAGCTTGGAGGGACTAGGTCCCTACAATGAGCAGTTCTTC,CASSLEGLGPYNEQFF
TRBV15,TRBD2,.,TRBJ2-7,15,TGTGCCACCAGCAGAGGAGCGAGCGGGGGTTACGAGCAGTACTTC,CATSRGASGGYEQYF
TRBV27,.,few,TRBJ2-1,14,TGTGCCAGCAGTGATCCCGGGCCCTACAATGAGCAGTTCTTC,CASSDPGPYNEQFF